The clone carrying this TCR beta chain was counted a few times. Its cognate antigen is unknown. Profiling relied on immunoSEQ multiplex PCR, and the TCRdb table lists in-frame clones only, not all of them. This table holds approximately 150,000 clones, roughly 87% found once. Germline V gives CDR1 MNHEY, CDR2 SVGAGI. The ends were cut back, 5 bases at V and 4 bases at J, with 6 bases in the middle. This CDR3 contains 12 residues. The sample comes from a study of T cell responses to AZD1222 COVID-19 vaccine. Overall study findings and caveats: There were mostly white British donors and more females than males, and clonal diversity was possibly underestimated. The repertoires were collected only after the peak T cell response.

Pooled in the analysis were second doses at about 4 or about 12 weeks. Material: peripheral blood, obtained 28 days after the second AZD1222 dose. The sequence was collected from an adult who received the AZD1222 COVID-19 vaccine. This chain links TRBV6-5 with TRBJ2-1; weak D call: TRBD1 (6 bases). The DNA for the CDR3 is TGTGCCAGCAGTACAGGGTACAATGAGCAGTTCTTC. Its protein is CASSTGYNEQFF.